Included here is one TCR beta chain sequence, with context. Its antigen is unidentified. Original processing notes: Sequence data from immunoSEQ were junction-only and lacked quality scores; consequently, filtering differed. Libraries were prepared by immunoSEQ multiplex PCR; TCRdb keeps only in-frame clonotypes and omits some of them. V, J and clone size derive from that table, while D and trimming were established from the DNA sequence. The data contain roughly 1 million clones, roughly 74% of them singletons. The source of the sample is a study of shared clonotypes between healthy human individuals. Study results and caveats: Clonotypes shared by all four sorted-subset donors had higher generation probabilities than non-shared clonotypes.

With 0 bases clipped from V and 4 bases from J, the junction kept 9 bases outside the gene matches. This CDR3 contains 16 residues. CDR1 LGHNA and CDR2 YNFKEQ come from the germline V gene. This receptor was taken from a man between 18 and 35 years old in good health. Some clones in this sample may be carry-over from other donors' samples. The sample consisted of memory CD4+ T cells from PBMCs. Subset noted: CD45RA-negative fraction. The chain combines TRBV4-2 with TRBJ2-7; 7 bases are shared with TRBD2. The CDR3 region has the DNA TGTGCCAGCAGCCAAGATCGAACTAGCGATGCTTACGAGCAGTACTTC. Encoded protein: CASSQDRTSDAYEQYF.